This T cell receptor (beta chain) was retrieved from a study of control samples from healthy donors and cancer patients. This CDR3 region has 15 residues. Per the germline V gene, CDR1 is MNHEY and CDR2 is SVGAGI. Deletions cut 6 bases from V and 0 bases from J, with 11 bases between. Some clones are missing from TCRdb's copy, which holds only in-frame ones; the method was immunoSEQ multiplex PCR. The table has about 86,000 clones, around 94% seen once. The chain has TRBV6-5 and TRBJ2-2; D not certain. Sequencing used blood. This sequence was found in a woman aged 18-30 years in good health. CDR3 bases: TGTGCCAGCAGCCCCGCGGCCACGAACACCGGGGAGCTGTTTTTT. Translating gives CASSPAATNTGELFF.